A single sample is the source of the 7 T cell receptor beta chains below, sequenced in a study of blood T cells in healthy people across ages. It was with a sample-barcoded 5' primer and a J-beta primer mix that a second PCR of roughly 7 to 12 cycles was run. TCRdb processed the 5' RACE reads anew with MiXCR; each CDR3 protein has one entry. Seen here are some 1.5 million distinct CDR3 sequences, about 28% observed once, and the top ten hold approximately 7.7%. Sequenced input: blood. These receptors were obtained from a woman aged 25 to 39 in good health.

This clonotype has a count of ten or more. The chain uses TRBV9 and TRBJ2-5; D not certain. CDR3 size: 17 residues. CDR1 is SGDLS, CDR2 YYNGEE, per germline. Between the trimmed V and J ends, which lost 0 bases and 5 bases, there was a span of 20 bases. CDR3 bases: TGTGCCAGCAGCGTAGCTAGTAAGCAGGACCGCTCCGAGACCCAGTACTTC. Its protein product is CASSVASKQDRSETQYF.

The rearrangement links TRBV11-2 to TRBJ2-4; D is perhaps TRBD1 or TRBD2 (5 bases each). The last part of the DNA fits TRBJ2-7 better; the J call may be wrong. Germline V gives CDR1 SGHAT, CDR2 FQNNGV. The CDR3 consists of 13 residues. The CDR3, as DNA: TGTGCCAGCAGCTTGGGGGAAGAGGACGAGCAGTACTTC. Encoded protein: CASSLGEEDEQYF.

The chain recombines TRBV28 with TRBJ2-2, with D perhaps matching TRBD1 (6 bases). Trimming took off 3 bases at V and 2 bases at J, with 13 bases between the two ends. CDR1 and CDR2 (germline): MDHEN, SYDVKM. This CDR3 comprises 16 residues. CDR3 amino acids: CASSFERQVNTGELFF. The CDR3 coding sequence is TGTGCCAGCAGTTTCGAGCGACAGGTTAACACCGGGGAGCTGTTTTTT.

This clonotype showed up just a few times. The V and J genes are TRBV29-1 and TRBJ2-5, with 9 bases that match TRBD2. This CDR3 spans 14 amino acids. V was clipped by 8 bases and J by 4 bases; unmatched bases: 11. Per the germline V gene, CDR1 is SQVTM and CDR2 is ANQGSEA. The CDR3 is CSLSGRGRGETQYF. The DNA for the CDR3 is TGCAGCCTTAGCGGGAGAGGCCGGGGAGAGACCCAGTACTTC.

The chain couples TRBV3-1 to TRBJ1-3; tentatively, D is TRBD1 (5 bases). The CDR3 has 19 residues. CDR1 LGHDT and CDR2 YNNKEL come from the germline V gene (reference sequence). Between the trimmed V and J ends, which lost 0 bases and 0 bases, there was a span of 18 bases. The chain's CDR3 is CASSQEGNGTSCSGNTIYF. In DNA, the CDR3 is TGTGCCAGCAGCCAAGAGGGAAACGGGACGTCCTGCTCTGGAAACACCATATATTTT.

As for this clonotype: This clone may be a read error of a much larger clone one base away. The chain links TRBV5-6 to TRBJ1-2; 7 nucleotides line up with TRBD1. V was clipped by 3 bases and J by 8 bases; unmatched bases: 13. This CDR3 comprises 15 residues. Per the germline V gene, CDR1 is SGHDT and CDR2 is YYEEEE. CDR3: CASSWIGGTEKGYTF. The CDR3, as DNA: TGTGCCAGCAGCTGGATTGGTGGGACAGAAAAAGGCTACACCTTC.

This clonotype has at least ten counts. The chain has TRBV9 and TRBJ1-2; D is possibly TRBD1 (5 bases). Trimming left V 2 bases short and J 0 bases short, with 14 bases between. From germline, CDR1 is SGDLS and CDR2 YYNGEE. The CDR3 extends over 16 amino acids. CDR3 sequence: CASSVEATATNYGYTF. The CDR3 region has the DNA TGTGCCAGCAGCGTGGAAGCGACAGCCACTAACTATGGCTACACCTTC.